This passage covers 18 T cell receptor beta chains from one sample sequenced in a study of T-cell memory formation after mild COVID-19. From the 5' RACE reads, TCRdb called clonotypes with MiXCR, one entry per CDR3 protein. The sample yields a few hundred thousand distinct CDR3 sequences, 25% to 30% seen once. The material sequenced was PBMCs or a T cell subset sorted from them (not recorded which). Receptor source: an adult woman who had mild COVID-19 (a few samples of this study predate the infection). Cell type and time point are not known.

The chain carries TRBV5-1 and TRBJ2-5; 8 bases are shared with TRBD2. The CDR3 consists of 15 residues. The germline V gene encodes CDR1 SGHRS and CDR2 YFSETQ. The V gene end was trimmed by 3 bases and the J gene end by 1 base; junction bases not matched to a gene: 5. CDR3 sequence reads: CASSSGTRSQETQYF. The CDR3 coding sequence is TGCGCCAGCAGCTCCGGGACTAGGTCCCAAGAGACCCAGTACTTC.

The V call is TRBV6-2 or TRBV6-3, the J call TRBJ2-5; no clear D gene. Looked up from germline, CDR1 is MNHEY and CDR2 is SVGEGT. CDR3 length: 14 residues. Trimming left V 4 bases short and J 4 bases short, with 13 bases between. The CDR3 sequence: CASSSGLVGETQYF. DNA for the CDR3: TGTGCCAGCAGTTCAGGTCTAGTTGGAGAGACCCAGTACTTC.

This clonotype was seen more than once but under ten times. The genes are TRBV5-8 and TRBJ1-1, with D unresolved. Trimming pared 0 bases from V and 3 bases from J, leaving 12 bases between. This CDR3 has 15 residues. Germline assignment: CDR1 SGHTS and CDR2 YDEGEE. The CDR3 spells CASSLAPGPDTEAFF. The CDR3 DNA is TGTGCCAGCAGCTTGGCTCCGGGTCCGGACACTGAAGCTTTCTTT.

This clonotype was seen more than once but under ten times. The gene calls are TRBV11-2 and TRBJ1-2; D gene uncertain. Germline CDR1 SGHAT, CDR2 FQNNGV. Trimming took 5 bases from V and 7 from J, leaving 8 bases between them. CDR3 length equals 11 residues. The CDR3 loop is CASSPLSGYTF. DNA of the CDR3: TGTGCCAGCAGCCCCCTCAGTGGCTACACCTTC. Supplemented by reference TRBV11-2 and TRBJ1-2, the full variable domain reads EAGVAQSPRYKIIEKRQSVAFWCNPISGHATLYWYQQILGQGPKLLIQFQNNGVVDDSQLPKDRFSAERLKGVDSTLKIQPAKLEDSAVYLCASSPLSGYTFGSGTRLTVV.

This clonotype was seen a few times. The rearrangement joins TRBV7-3 to TRBJ2-1; 12 bases match TRBD2. This CDR3 has 15 amino acids. Germline values: CDR1 SGHTA, CDR2 FQGTGA. Trimming removed 5 bases from V and 5 bases from J; junction bases left unmatched: 4. The CDR3 loop reads CASSPSGRANNEQFF. DNA for the CDR3: TGTGCCAGCAGCCCTAGCGGGAGGGCCAACAATGAGCAGTTCTTC.

The table lists this clonotype with a count of one. Written as DNA, the CDR3 is TGTGCCAGCAGCTTAGCGATATCGAATACGGCTTTCTTT. Translated: CASSLAISNTAFF. The chain uses TRBV7-2 and TRBJ1-1; D remains ambiguous. Germline lookup yields CDR1 SGHTA and CDR2 FQGNSA. The CDR3 contains 13 residues. Trimming cost V 0 bases and J 11 bases, with 13 bases left between them.

The V call is TRBV20-1, the J call TRBJ2-7; 8 bases fit TRBD1. CDR3 length: 14 amino acids. V shed 3 bases and J 3 bases; nucleotides not matched to a gene: 7. Germline CDR1 is DFQATT and CDR2 is SNEGSKA (reference sequence). The CDR3 protein is CSASRRQGNYEQYF. In nucleotides, the CDR3 is TGCAGTGCTAGCCGCCGACAGGGGAACTACGAGCAGTACTTC.

The rearrangement links TRBV9 to TRBJ2-7, with a possible D match to TRBD1 (6 bases). CDR1 is SGDLS, CDR2 YYNGEE, per germline. There are 15 residues in the CDR3. V was trimmed by 3 bases and J by 5 bases, leaving 18 bases between them. CDR3 in amino acids: CASSASPGQVHEQYF. CDR3 nucleotide sequence: TGTGCCAGCAGCGCTTCCCCGGGACAAGTCCACGAGCAGTACTTC. The full variable domain, with the rest looked up from reference TRBV9 and TRBJ2-7, is DSGVTQTPKHLITATGQRVTLRCSPRSGDLSVYWYQQSLDQGLQFLIQYYNGEERAKGNILERFSAQQFPDLHSELNLSSLELGDSALYFCASSASPGQVHEQYFGPGTRLTVT.

The gene calls are TRBV12-3 or TRBV12-4 and TRBJ1-3, with 8 bases aligning to TRBD1. The CDR3 totals 15 residues. V was clipped by 3 bases and J by 0 bases; unmatched bases: 1. As DNA, the CDR3 is TGTGCCAGCAGTTTTGGGACAGGCTCTGGAAACACCATATATTTT. Encoded protein: CASSFGTGSGNTIYF.

This clonotype appeared once. This chain links TRBV7-8 with TRBJ2-3, with 10 bases aligning to TRBD2. Germline CDR1 reads SGHVS; CDR2 reads FQNEAQ. After removal of 1 base from V and 2 bases from J, the junction contained 6 bases not matched to a gene. This CDR3 spans 17 amino acids. The CDR3 sequence: CASSLVGGLADTDTQYF. Written as DNA, the CDR3 is TGTGCCAGCAGCTTAGTCGGTGGACTAGCGGACACAGATACGCAGTATTTT.

This clonotype was found many times. V is TRBV6-6 and J is TRBJ2-7; D is unclear. Germline V gene data show CDR1 as MNHNY and CDR2 as SVGAGI (reference sequence). The CDR3 extends over 12 amino acids. Trimming left V 4 bases short and J 3 bases short, with 7 bases between. In DNA, the CDR3 is TGTGCCAGCAGTTTTCGCGACTACGAGCAGTACTTC. This gives the protein CASSFRDYEQYF.

This chain uses TRBV12-3 or TRBV12-4 with TRBJ2-1; TRBD2 matches 7 bases. J gave up 8 bases and V 4 bases, and 8 bases lay outside the gene matches. The CDR3 spans 14 residues. The DNA for the CDR3 is TGTGCCAGCAGTTCGGGGGGAGGGAGCGATGAGCAGTTCTTC. Translating gives CASSSGGGSDEQFF.

The chain recombines TRBV29-1 with TRBJ2-7, with 11 bases aligning to TRBD2. J lost 3 bases, V lost 7 bases, and 2 bases had no gene match. Germline V gene lookup returns CDR1 SQVTM and CDR2 ANQGSEA. The length of the CDR3 is 12 residues. The CDR3 coding sequence is TGCAGCGCTGGACTAGCGGGCTACGAGCAGTACTTC. Translating gives CSAGLAGYEQYF.

This clonotype has just a few counts. The CDR3 DNA is TGCAGTGTCCGACGAGGGGACCACGAGCAGTACTTC. Amino acids: CSVRRGDHEQYF. This chain uses TRBV20-1 with TRBJ2-7; TRBD1 or TRBD2 may be the D gene (5 bases each). With 7 bases removed from V and 5 bases from J, the gap between germline ends came to 15 bases. In germline, CDR1 is DFQATT, CDR2 SNEGSKA (reference sequence). The CDR3 runs 12 residues.

This clonotype has only a few counts. The J gene is TRBJ2-1, the V gene TRBV5-5; the match to TRBD2 covers 7 bases. The CDR3 length is 14 residues. CDR1 and CDR2 from the germline V gene are SGHKS and YYEKEE (reference sequence). Unmatched junction bases numbered 8, after V lost 4 bases and J lost 7 bases. CDR3 loop: CASSPGTNLNEQFF. The DNA of the CDR3 is TGTGCCAGCAGCCCCGGGACTAACCTAAATGAGCAGTTCTTC.

This clonotype has a handful of counts. This chain joins TRBV5-1 and TRBJ2-1; D may be TRBD2 (5 bases). CDR1 is SGHRS and CDR2 is YFSETQ in the germline V gene. The CDR3 spans 13 residues. V was cut by 5 bases and J by 8 bases, with 14 bases left in between. The DNA for the CDR3 is TGCGCCAGCAGGCGGGCTGTGGGTGATGAGCAGTTCTTC. This gives the protein CASRRAVGDEQFF.

The rearrangement uses TRBV19 and TRBJ1-2; D ambiguous. Per germline, CDR1 LNHDA and CDR2 SQIVND (reference sequence). Deletions cut 5 bases from V and 8 bases from J, with 12 bases between. This CDR3 has 12 residues. As DNA, the CDR3 is TGTGCCAGTAGTTATGCGGGCCAGGGCTACACCTTC. The encoded protein is CASSYAGQGYTF. Together with reference TRBV19 and TRBJ1-2, the CDR3 gives the full variable domain: DGGITQSPKYLFRKEGQNVTLSCEQNLNHDAMYWYRQDPGQGLRLIYYSQIVNDFQKGDIAEGYSVSREKKESFPLTVTSAQKNPTAFYLCASSYAGQGYTFGSGTRLTVV.

The chain links TRBV15 to TRBJ1-5; 8 bases map to TRBD1. V trimming: 9 bases; J trimming: 1 base; junction bases outside the gene matches: 2. The CDR3 is made up of 13 amino acids. CDR1 is LNHNV and CDR2 is YYDKDF in the germline V gene (reference sequence). The DNA of the CDR3 is TGTGCCACGACAGGGGTAAGCAATCAGCCCCAGCATTTT. Translation gives CATTGVSNQPQHF. Looking up the rest from reference TRBV15 and TRBJ1-5 gives the full variable domain: DAMVIQNPRYQVTQFGKPVTLSCSQTLNHNVMYWYQQKSSQAPKLLFHYYDKDFNNEADTPDNFQSRRPNTSFCFLDIRSPGLGDTAMYLCATTGVSNQPQHFGDGTRLSIL.